One sample yielded the 17 T cell receptor beta chains listed below, sequenced in a study of OX40 agonist ivuxolimab in advanced cancers. Sequencing was performed with immunoSEQ multiplex PCR; in TCRdb, only in-frame clones are kept and a portion is missing. Of 40,000 or so clones in the sample, 85% were seen once. The sample here was CD4+ or CD8+ T cells sorted from blood, taken in a trial of the OX40 agonist ivuxolimab. The receptor source for this set is an adult with an advanced solid tumor such as melanoma, head and neck, liver or kidney cancer.

In the case of this clone: The sample contains more than one DNA sequence encoding this CDR3. This chain links TRBV5-4 with TRBJ1-4; the match to TRBD1 covers 8 bases. CDR3 size: 16 residues. In germline, CDR1 is SGHNT, CDR2 YYREEE (reference sequence). J was trimmed by 0 bases and V by 1 base; bases with no gene match: 2. CDR3 nucleotides: TGTGCCAGCAGCTTGCAGGGGGCCTCAACTAATGAAAAACTGTTTTTT. This translates into CASSLQGASTNEKLFF.

The table lists this clone with a count of one. The J gene is TRBJ2-4, the V gene TRBV11-2; D not resolved. V lost 1 base, J lost 6 bases, and 4 bases lay in between. The CDR3 is 12 amino acids. The germline V gene encodes CDR1 SGHAT and CDR2 FQNNGV. CDR3 DNA sequence: TGTGCCAGCAGCTTAGGGGGAAACATTCAGTACTTC. Amino acid sequence: CASSLGGNIQYF.

The V and J genes are TRBV5-1 and TRBJ2-5, with 10 bases that match TRBD2. CDR1 and CDR2 (germline): SGHRS, YFSETQ. CDR3 length equals 16 residues. With 4 bases clipped from V and 3 bases from J, the junction kept 9 bases outside the gene matches. CDR3 region: CASSATPGTSEETQYF. The CDR3 DNA sequence: TGCGCCAGCAGCGCAACACCCGGGACTAGCGAAGAGACCCAGTACTTC. Filled out from reference TRBV5-1 and TRBJ2-5, the complete variable domain reads KAGVTQTPRYLIKTRGQQVTLSCSPISGHRSVSWYQQTPGQGLQFLFEYFSETQRNKGNFPGRFSGRQFSNSRSEMNVSTLELGDSALYLCASSATPGTSEETQYFGPGTRLLVL.

In DNA form, the CDR3 reads TGTGCCAGCAGCTCCCGTTCCGGGACCCCTGGAAACACCATATATTTT. It translates to CASSSRSGTPGNTIYF. V is TRBV7-6 and J is TRBJ1-3, with D perhaps TRBD1 (5 bases). Trimming shortened V by 4 bases and J by 2 bases, and 15 bases separated the two germline ends. Germline V gene data show CDR1 as SGHVS and CDR2 as FNYEAQ. The CDR3 has 16 residues.

The CDR3: CASSTARKTYGYTF. CDR3 nucleotide sequence: TGTGCCAGCAGCACAGCTCGAAAGACCTATGGCTACACCTTC. This chain uses TRBV7-4 with TRBJ1-2; no firm D call. V was pared by 5 bases and J by 4 bases, with 14 bases between. The germline CDR1 and CDR2 sequences are SGHVT and SQSDAQ. The CDR3 spans 14 residues.

The V gene is TRBV11-2, the J gene TRBJ2-1; 12 nucleotides line up with TRBD2. Unmatched junction bases numbered 8, after V lost 4 bases and J lost 7 bases. Germline V gene sequence: CDR1 SGHAT, CDR2 FQNNGV. The CDR3 runs to 16 residues. The DNA for the CDR3 is TGTGCCAGCAGCTCCCCTAGCGGGGGGGCCGGGAATGAGCAGTTCTTC. This codes for CASSSPSGGAGNEQFF.

This chain joins TRBV28 and TRBJ1-5; 8 nucleotides align to TRBD1. The junction had 6 bases not matched to a gene; V was cut back by 5 bases and J by 6 bases. The CDR3 is made up of 14 amino acids. Germline assignment: CDR1 MDHEN and CDR2 SYDVKM. The DNA of the CDR3 is TGTGCCAGCAGTGCAGGGGGCGCATCTCAGCCCCAGCATTTT. Its protein is CASSAGGASQPQHF. Variable domain in full (rest from reference TRBV28 and TRBJ1-5): DVKVTQSSRYLVKRTGEKVFLECVQDMDHENMFWYRQDPGLGLRLIYFSYDVKMKEKGDIPEGYSVSREKKERFSLILESASTNQTSMYLCASSAGGASQPQHFGDGTRLSIL.

Note on this clone: An end of the junction differs from the germline gene, which may be a read error. The chain joins TRBV13 to TRBJ2-1; unclear D gene. This CDR3 has 13 residues. Germline CDR1 and CDR2: PRHDT and FYEKMQ (reference sequence). Here the CDR3 reads CASSQGASAEQFF. Here the CDR3 DNA reads TGCGCCAGCAGCCAAGGAGCGAGTGCTGAGCAGTTCTTC.

This chain uses TRBV7-2 with TRBJ2-1; no definite D call. Germline V gene data show CDR1 as SGHTA and CDR2 as FQGNSA. Trimming took 2 bases from V and 7 from J, leaving 6 bases between them. CDR3 length: 12 amino acids. CDR3 nucleotide sequence: TGTGCCAGCAGCTTAACCCTGAATGAGCAGTTCTTC. Residues: CASSLTLNEQFF.

For the CDR3, the DNA is TGTGCCAGCAGCGTAGCTGGGGGGGGAGAGCAGTACTTC. Amino acids: CASSVAGGGEQYF. V and J are TRBV9 and TRBJ2-7; TRBD2 aligns across 7 bases. The CDR3 covers 13 residues. V lost 0 bases and J lost 7; bases outside the gene matches: 4. Germline V lookup: CDR1 SGDLS, CDR2 YYNGEE.

This clone has only one observation. The chain combines TRBV6-5 with TRBJ1-1; no clear D gene. This CDR3 contains 14 residues. Germline values: CDR1 MNHEY, CDR2 SVGAGI. V lost 6 bases to trimming and J lost 0 bases, with 11 bases between them. Here the CDR3 DNA reads TGTGCCAGCAGACCGCAGCAGCTGAACACTGAAGCTTTCTTT. Amino acids: CASRPQQLNTEAFF.

The V call is TRBV27, the J call TRBJ2-7; 10 nucleotides align to TRBD2. V lost 5 bases to trimming and J lost 4 bases; unmatched junction nucleotides: 8. Germline V gives CDR1 MNHEY, CDR2 SMNVEV (reference sequence). This CDR3 has 15 residues. The CDR3 region has the DNA TGTGCCAGCAGTCGAATAGCGGGAGGTTCGTACGAGCAGTACTTC. It specifies CASSRIAGGSYEQYF.

The genes are TRBV7-9 and TRBJ2-7; 7 bases map to TRBD2. The ends lost 2 bases at V and 4 bases at J; junction bases unmatched: 20. The germline V gene has CDR1 SEHNR and CDR2 FQNEAQ (reference sequence). The CDR3 runs 19 residues. CDR3 bases: TGTGCCAGCAGCTTAACTCGTATCGGCCCCAAGCGGGACGGTTACGAGCAGTACTTC. Translation gives CASSLTRIGPKRDGYEQYF.

V and J are TRBV7-9 and TRBJ2-5, with a weak D call TRBD1 (6 bases). The length of the CDR3 is 16 residues. The germline CDR1 and CDR2 sequences are SEHNR and FQNEAQ (reference sequence). Trimming shortened V by 5 bases and J by 1 base, and 17 bases separated the two germline ends. The CDR3 spells CASSPDRPNGQETQYF. For the CDR3, the DNA is TGTGCCAGCAGCCCGGACAGACCGAATGGCCAAGAGACCCAGTACTTC.

This chain uses TRBV7-9 with TRBJ1-5; D is possibly TRBD1 (5 bases). This CDR3 contains 13 residues. Germline CDR1 SEHNR, CDR2 FQNEAQ (reference sequence). V was shortened by 5 bases and J by 7 bases, with 12 bases between the two germline ends. CDR3 in amino acids: CASSPGYAQPQHF. CDR3 bases: TGTGCCAGCAGCCCAGGGTACGCCCAGCCCCAGCATTTT.

This clone was counted a few times. V usage is TRBV7-6 and J usage is TRBJ1-3, with D unclear. The CDR3 runs to 14 residues. Germline CDR1 SGHVS, CDR2 FNYEAQ. Trimming removed 5 bases from V and 2 bases from J, with 10 bases in between. The CDR3 DNA follows: TGTGCCAGCAGCCGAGAAGGGACTGGAAACACCATATATTTT. As protein: CASSREGTGNTIYF. Full variable domain (rest looked up from reference TRBV7-6 and TRBJ1-3): GAGVSQSPRYKVTKRGQDVALRCDPISGHVSLYWYRQALGQGPEFLTYFNYEAQQDKSGLPNDRFSAERPEGSISTLTIQRTEQRDSAMYRCASSREGTGNTIYFGEGSWLTVV.

The chain couples TRBV19 to TRBJ2-1; no reliable D call. The CDR3 has 13 amino acids. CDR1 LNHDA and CDR2 SQIVND come from the germline V gene (reference sequence). V was pared by 8 bases and J by 0 bases, with 8 bases between. In DNA, the CDR3 is TGTGCCAGTTCGTACAGCTCCTACAATGAGCAGTTCTTC. The encoded protein is CASSYSSYNEQFF.